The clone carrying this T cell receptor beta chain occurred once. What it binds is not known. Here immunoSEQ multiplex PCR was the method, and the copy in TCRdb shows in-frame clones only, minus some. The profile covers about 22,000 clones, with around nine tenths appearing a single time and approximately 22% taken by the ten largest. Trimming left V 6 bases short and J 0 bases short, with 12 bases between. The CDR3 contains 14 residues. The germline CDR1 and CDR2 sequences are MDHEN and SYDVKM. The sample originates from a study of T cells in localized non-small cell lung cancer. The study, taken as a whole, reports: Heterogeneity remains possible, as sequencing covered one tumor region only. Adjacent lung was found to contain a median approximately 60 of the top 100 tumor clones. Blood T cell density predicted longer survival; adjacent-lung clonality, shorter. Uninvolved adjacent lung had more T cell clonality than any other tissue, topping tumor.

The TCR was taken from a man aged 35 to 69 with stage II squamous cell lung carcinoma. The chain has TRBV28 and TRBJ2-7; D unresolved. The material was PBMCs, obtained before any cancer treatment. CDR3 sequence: CASSLIISSYEQYF. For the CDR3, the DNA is TGTGCCAGCAGCCTAATCATAAGCTCCTACGAGCAGTACTTC. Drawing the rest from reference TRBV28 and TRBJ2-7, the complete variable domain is DVKVTQSSRYLVKRTGEKVFLECVQDMDHENMFWYRQDPGLGLRLIYFSYDVKMKEKGDIPEGYSVSREKKERFSLILESASTNQTSMYLCASSLIISSYEQYFGPGTRLTVT.